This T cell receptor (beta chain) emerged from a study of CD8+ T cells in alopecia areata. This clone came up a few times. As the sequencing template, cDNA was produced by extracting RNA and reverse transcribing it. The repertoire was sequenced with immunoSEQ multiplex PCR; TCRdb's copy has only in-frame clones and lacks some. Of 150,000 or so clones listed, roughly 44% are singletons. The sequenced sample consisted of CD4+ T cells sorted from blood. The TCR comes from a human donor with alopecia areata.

The CDR3 nucleotides read TGCGCCAGCAGCCAAGATCCTGGACGCTACAATGAGCAGTTCTTC. Translated, it gives CASSQDPGRYNEQFF. V and J are TRBV4-1 and TRBJ2-1; no firm D call. V lost 0 bases, J lost 3 bases, and 9 bases lay in between. The germline V gene has CDR1 MGHRA and CDR2 YSYEKL. The CDR3 loop spans 15 amino acids.